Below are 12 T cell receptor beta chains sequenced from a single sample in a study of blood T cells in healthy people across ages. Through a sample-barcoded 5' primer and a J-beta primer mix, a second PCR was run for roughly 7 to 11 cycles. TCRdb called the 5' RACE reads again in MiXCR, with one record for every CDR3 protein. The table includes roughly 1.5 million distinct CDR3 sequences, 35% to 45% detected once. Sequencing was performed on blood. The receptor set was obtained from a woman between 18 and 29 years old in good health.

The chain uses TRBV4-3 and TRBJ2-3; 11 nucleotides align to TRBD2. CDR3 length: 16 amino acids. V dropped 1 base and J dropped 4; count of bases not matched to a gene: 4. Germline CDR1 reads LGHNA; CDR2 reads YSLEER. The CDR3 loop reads CASSQGTSGRADTQYF. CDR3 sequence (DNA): TGCGCCAGCAGCCAAGGGACTAGCGGGCGGGCAGATACGCAGTATTTT.

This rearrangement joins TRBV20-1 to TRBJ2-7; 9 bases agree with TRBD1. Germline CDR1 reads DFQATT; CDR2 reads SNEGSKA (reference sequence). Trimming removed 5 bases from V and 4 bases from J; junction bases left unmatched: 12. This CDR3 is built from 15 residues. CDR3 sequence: CSAVNWDRVKYEQYF. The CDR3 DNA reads TGCAGTGCTGTAAATTGGGACAGGGTAAAGTACGAGCAGTACTTC.

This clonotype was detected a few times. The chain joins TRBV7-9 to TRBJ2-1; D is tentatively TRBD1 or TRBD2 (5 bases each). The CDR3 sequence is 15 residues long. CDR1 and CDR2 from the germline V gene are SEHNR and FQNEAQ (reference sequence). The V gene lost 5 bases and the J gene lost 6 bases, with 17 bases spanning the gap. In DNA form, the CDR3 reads TGTGCCAGCAGCCTAATCGCCGGGACCCTCAATGAGCAGTTCTTC. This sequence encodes CASSLIAGTLNEQFF.

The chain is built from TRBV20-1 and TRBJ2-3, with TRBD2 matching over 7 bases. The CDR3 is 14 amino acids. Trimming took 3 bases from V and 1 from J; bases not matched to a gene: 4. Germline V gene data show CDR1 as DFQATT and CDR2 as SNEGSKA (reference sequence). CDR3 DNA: TGCAGTGCTAGGCCAGCGGGGCGCACAGATACGCAGTATTTT. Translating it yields CSARPAGRTDTQYF.

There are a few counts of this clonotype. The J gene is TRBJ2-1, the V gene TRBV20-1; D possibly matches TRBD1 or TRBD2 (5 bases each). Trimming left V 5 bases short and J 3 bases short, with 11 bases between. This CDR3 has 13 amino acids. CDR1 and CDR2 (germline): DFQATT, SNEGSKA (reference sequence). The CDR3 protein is CSAPGPVYNEQFF. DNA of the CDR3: TGCAGTGCTCCGGGACCCGTCTACAATGAGCAGTTCTTC.

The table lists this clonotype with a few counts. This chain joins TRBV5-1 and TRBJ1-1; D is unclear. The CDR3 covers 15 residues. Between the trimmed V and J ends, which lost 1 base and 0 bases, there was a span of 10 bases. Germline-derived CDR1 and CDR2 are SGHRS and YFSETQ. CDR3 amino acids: CASSLSASMNTEAFF. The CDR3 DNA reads TGCGCCAGCAGCTTGTCCGCCAGTATGAACACTGAAGCTTTCTTT.

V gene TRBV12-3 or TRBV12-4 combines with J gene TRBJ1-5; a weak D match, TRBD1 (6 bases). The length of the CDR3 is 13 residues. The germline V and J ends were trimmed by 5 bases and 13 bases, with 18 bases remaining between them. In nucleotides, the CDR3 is TGTGCCAGCAGTACAGGGTCCGCACCTAGGCAGCATTTT. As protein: CASSTGSAPRQHF.

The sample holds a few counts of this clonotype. This CDR3 reads CASMPGLASSYEQYF. DNA for the CDR3: TGTGCCAGCATGCCGGGACTAGCAAGCTCCTACGAGCAGTACTTC. The chain carries TRBV12-3 or TRBV12-4 and TRBJ2-7; 9 nucleotides align to TRBD2. CDR3 length: 15 residues. Trimming cost V 7 bases and J 0 bases; bases outside gene matches: 7.

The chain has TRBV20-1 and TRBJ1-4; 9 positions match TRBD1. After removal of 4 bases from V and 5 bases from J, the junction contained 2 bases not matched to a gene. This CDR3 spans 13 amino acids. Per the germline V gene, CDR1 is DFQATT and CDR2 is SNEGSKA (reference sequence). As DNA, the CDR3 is TGCAGTGCTATGGACAGGGGCAATGAAAAACTGTTTTTT. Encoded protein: CSAMDRGNEKLFF.

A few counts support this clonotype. The CDR3 loop reads CASSPTGGRAYNEQFF. In DNA, the CDR3 is TGTGCCAGCAGTCCGACGGGCGGGAGGGCGTACAATGAGCAGTTCTTC. The rearrangement joins TRBV7-9 to TRBJ2-1, with 9 bases fitting TRBD2. Germline V gene sequence: CDR1 SEHNR, CDR2 FQNEAQ (reference sequence). The ends lost 6 bases at V and 4 bases at J; junction bases unmatched: 10. The CDR3 is 16 amino acids.

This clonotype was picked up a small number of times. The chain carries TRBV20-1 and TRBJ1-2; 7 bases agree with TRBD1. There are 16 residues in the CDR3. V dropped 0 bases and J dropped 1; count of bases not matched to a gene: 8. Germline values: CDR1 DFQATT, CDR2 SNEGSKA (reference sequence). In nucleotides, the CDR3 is TGCAGTGCTAGAGATCTACCGGGACAGCTTAACTATGGCTACACCTTC. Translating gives CSARDLPGQLNYGYTF.

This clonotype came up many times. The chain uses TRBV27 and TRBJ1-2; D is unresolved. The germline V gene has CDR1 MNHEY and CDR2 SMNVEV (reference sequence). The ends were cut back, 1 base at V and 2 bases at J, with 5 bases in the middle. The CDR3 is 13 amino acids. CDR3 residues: CASSLYQNYGYTF. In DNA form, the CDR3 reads TGTGCCAGCAGTTTATACCAGAACTATGGCTACACCTTC.